This TCR beta chain was sequenced during a study of CD8+CD57+ T cells in acquired aplastic anemia. Previously, flow cytometry had revealed CD8+CD57+ cell expansion in the patients chosen for sequencing. Severe acquired aplastic anemia was diagnosed in all patients. There was no therapy given to any patient before the blood sampling took place. From germline, CDR1 is KGHSH and CDR2 LQKENI. The CDR3 has 15 residues. V lost 1 base, J lost 2 bases, and 11 bases lay in between. Overall study results and limits: Patients and controls shared some 30 CD8+ CDR3 sequences.

Comment on this clonotype: As yet, its antigen is unknown.

Template material for TCR beta VDJ and CDR3 profiling consisted of genomic DNA. Each CDR3 protein is one row after TCRdb ran MiXCR on the reads. The table has about 180,000 distinct CDR3 sequences, nearly 65% seen once. The chain links TRBV18 to TRBJ2-5; weak D call: TRBD2 (5 bases). Sequencing input: sorted CD4+, CD8+, or CD8+CD57+ T cells (not recorded which) from PBMCs. This clonotype was obtained from a human donor with aplastic anemia. The CDR3 nucleotides are TGTGCCAGCTCACCACGGAGCGGAGAACAAGAGACCCAGTACTTC. The encoded protein is CASSPRSGEQETQYF.